This T cell receptor (beta chain) was captured by sequencing in a study of cytomegalovirus exposure and HLA in healthy donors. Study details: An analysis done earlier identified about 120 million unique TCR beta sequences from about 180 million T cells. Most donors, around 81% of 398 genotyped, fell in the Caucasian-associated ancestry cluster.

This PCR relied on a set of 60 Vbeta primers and 13 Jbeta primers. Original methodology: As a later analysis found, there were 70 million to 90 million unique TCR beta chains, of which some 10 million were shared. Clones were sequenced by immunoSEQ multiplex PCR, and TCRdb holds only the in-frame ones, with some missing. Clone size and the V and J calls come from that table; the DNA yielded D and trimming. The repertoire includes 170,000 or so clones, almost 85% of them detected once, and more than 0.4% sits in the top ten. The germline V gene has CDR1 MNHEY and CDR2 SMNVEV (reference sequence). CDR3 length equals 13 residues. With 2 bases clipped from V and 7 bases from J, the junction kept 3 bases outside the gene matches. Concerning this clone itself: Its specificity is not known.

Findings of the study overall: TCR sequences were mostly rare, though some public TCRs occurred in many donors.

The clonotype comes from a woman between 45 and 65 years old in good health and CMV-seronegative. The chain carries TRBV27 and TRBJ1-2; 8 bases agree with TRBD1. Sequences were obtained from PBMCs. CDR3 in DNA: TGTGCCAGCAGTTTACCAGGGGGCACTGGCTACACCTTC. Protein product: CASSLPGGTGYTF.